This T cell receptor (beta chain) stems from a study of cytotoxic CD8 clonotypes in ibrutinib-treated CLL. Germline loops: CDR1 DFQATT, CDR2 SNEGSKA (reference sequence). The CDR3 extends over 11 amino acids. Profiled with immunoSEQ multiplex PCR; TCRdb holds only in-frame clones, not every one. The sample records roughly 330,000 clones, roughly 67% being singletons. The table lists this clone with a few counts. The rearrangement joins TRBV20-1 to TRBJ2-1; D may be TRBD2 (7 bases). The source of this sequence is a human donor with chronic lymphocytic leukemia. The input for sequencing was PBMCs, taken after 36 months of ibrutinib treatment. The CDR3 loop is CSPGGRNEQFF. The CDR3 DNA sequence: TGCAGCCCCGGGGGGCGGAATGAGCAGTTCTTC.